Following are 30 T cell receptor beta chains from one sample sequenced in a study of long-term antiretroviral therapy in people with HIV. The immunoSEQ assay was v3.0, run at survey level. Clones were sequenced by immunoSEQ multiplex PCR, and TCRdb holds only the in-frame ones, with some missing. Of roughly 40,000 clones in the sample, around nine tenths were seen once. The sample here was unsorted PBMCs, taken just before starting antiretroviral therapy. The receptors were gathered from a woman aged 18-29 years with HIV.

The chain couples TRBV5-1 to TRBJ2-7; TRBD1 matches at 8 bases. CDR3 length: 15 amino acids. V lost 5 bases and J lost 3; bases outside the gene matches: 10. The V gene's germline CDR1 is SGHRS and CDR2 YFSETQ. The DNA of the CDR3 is TGCGCCAGCAGTTTGTTTACAGGGGGTGGCTACGAGCAGTACTTC. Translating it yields CASSLFTGGGYEQYF.

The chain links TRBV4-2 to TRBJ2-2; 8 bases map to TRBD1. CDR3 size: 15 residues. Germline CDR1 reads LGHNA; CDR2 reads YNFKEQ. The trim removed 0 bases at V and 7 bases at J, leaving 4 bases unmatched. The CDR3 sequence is CASSQDTGGVGELFF. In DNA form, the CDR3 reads TGTGCCAGCAGCCAAGACACAGGGGGAGTCGGGGAGCTGTTTTTT.

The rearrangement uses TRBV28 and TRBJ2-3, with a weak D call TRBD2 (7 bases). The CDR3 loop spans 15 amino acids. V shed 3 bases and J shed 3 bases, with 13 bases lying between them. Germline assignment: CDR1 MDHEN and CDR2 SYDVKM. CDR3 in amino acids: CASSFGGARTDTQYF. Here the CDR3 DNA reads TGTGCCAGCAGTTTTGGGGGGGCGCGGACAGATACGCAGTATTTT.

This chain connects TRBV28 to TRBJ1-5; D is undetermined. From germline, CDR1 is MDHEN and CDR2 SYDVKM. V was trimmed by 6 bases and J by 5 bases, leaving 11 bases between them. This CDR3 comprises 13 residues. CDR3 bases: TGTGCCAGCAGCCCCGACGGTTATCAGCCCCAGCATTTT. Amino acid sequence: CASSPDGYQPQHF.

The CDR3 sequence: CASSLADGSGNTIYF. Written as DNA, the CDR3 is TGTGCCAGCAGCTTAGCCGACGGCTCTGGAAACACCATATATTTT. This sequence joins TRBV7-6 and TRBJ1-3; D remains ambiguous. CDR3 length equals 15 residues. Germline-derived CDR1 and CDR2 are SGHVS and FNYEAQ. V lost 0 bases, J lost 0 bases, and 6 bases lay in between.

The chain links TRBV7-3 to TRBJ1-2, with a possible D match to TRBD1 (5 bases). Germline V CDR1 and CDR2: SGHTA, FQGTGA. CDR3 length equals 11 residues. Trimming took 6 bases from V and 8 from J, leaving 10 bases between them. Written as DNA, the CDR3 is TGTGCCAGCAGGGGGGAGGGCGGCTACACCTTC. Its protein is CASRGEGGYTF.

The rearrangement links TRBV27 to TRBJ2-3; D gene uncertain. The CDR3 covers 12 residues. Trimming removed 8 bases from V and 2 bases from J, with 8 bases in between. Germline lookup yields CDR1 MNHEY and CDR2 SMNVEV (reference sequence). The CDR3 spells CASGDPTDTQYF. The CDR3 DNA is TGTGCCAGCGGCGACCCCACAGATACGCAGTATTTT.

The CDR3: CASSIGAEAFF. The CDR3 DNA reads TGTGCCAGTAGTATTGGCGCTGAAGCTTTCTTT. V gene TRBV19 combines with J gene TRBJ1-1, with D uncertain. V lost 3 bases and J 6 bases, leaving 5 bases between the germline ends. The CDR3 is made up of 11 amino acids. Germline loops: CDR1 LNHDA, CDR2 SQIVND (reference sequence).

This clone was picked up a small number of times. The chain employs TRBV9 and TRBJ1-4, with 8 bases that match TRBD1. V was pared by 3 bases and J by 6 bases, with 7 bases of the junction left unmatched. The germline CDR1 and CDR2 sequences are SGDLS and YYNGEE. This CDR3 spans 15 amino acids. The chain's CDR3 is CASSETGTGYEKLFF. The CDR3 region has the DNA TGTGCCAGCAGCGAGACCGGGACAGGTTATGAAAAACTGTTTTTT.

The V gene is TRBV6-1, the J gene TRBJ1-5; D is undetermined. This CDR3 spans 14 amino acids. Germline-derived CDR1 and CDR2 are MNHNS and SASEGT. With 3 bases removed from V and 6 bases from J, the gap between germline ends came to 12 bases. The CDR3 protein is CASSEQGMGQPQHF. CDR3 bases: TGTGCCAGCAGTGAGCAAGGCATGGGTCAGCCCCAGCATTTT.

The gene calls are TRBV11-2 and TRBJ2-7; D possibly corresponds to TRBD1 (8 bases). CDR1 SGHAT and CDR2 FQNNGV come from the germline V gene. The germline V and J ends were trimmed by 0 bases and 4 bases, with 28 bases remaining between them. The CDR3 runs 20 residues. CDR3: CASSLDPPGGYAGAKYEQYF. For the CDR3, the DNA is TGTGCCAGCAGCTTAGATCCCCCAGGGGGCTATGCGGGAGCTAAGTACGAGCAGTACTTC.

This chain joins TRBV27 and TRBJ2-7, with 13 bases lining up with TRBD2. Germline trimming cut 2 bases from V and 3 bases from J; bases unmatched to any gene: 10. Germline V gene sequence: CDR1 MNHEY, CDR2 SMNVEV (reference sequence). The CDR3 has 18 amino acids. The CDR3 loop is CASSLTPGLAGARYEQYF. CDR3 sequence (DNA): TGTGCCAGCAGTTTAACGCCTGGACTAGCGGGAGCACGCTACGAGCAGTACTTC.

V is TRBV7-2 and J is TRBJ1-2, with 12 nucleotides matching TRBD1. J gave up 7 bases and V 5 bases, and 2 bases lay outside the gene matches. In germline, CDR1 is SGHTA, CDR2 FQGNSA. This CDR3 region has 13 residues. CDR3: CASSLGQGAGYTF. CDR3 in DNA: TGTGCCAGCAGCCTGGGACAGGGGGCTGGCTACACCTTC.

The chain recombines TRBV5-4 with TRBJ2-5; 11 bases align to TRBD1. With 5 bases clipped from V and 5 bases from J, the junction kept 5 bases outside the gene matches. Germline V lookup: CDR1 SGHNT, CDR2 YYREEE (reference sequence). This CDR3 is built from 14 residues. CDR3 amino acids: CASSLGTGGETQYF. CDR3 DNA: TGTGCCAGCAGTCTCGGGACAGGGGGGGAGACCCAGTACTTC.

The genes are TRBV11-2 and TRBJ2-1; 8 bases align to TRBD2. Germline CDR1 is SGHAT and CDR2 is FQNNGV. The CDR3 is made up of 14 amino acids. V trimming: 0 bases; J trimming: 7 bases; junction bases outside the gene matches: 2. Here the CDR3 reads CASSLEPSGNEQFF. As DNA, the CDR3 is TGTGCCAGCAGCTTAGAACCTAGCGGGAATGAGCAGTTCTTC.

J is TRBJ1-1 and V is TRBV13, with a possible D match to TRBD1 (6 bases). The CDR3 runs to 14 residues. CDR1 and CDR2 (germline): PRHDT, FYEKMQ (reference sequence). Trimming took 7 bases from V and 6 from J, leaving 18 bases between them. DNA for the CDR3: TGTGCCAGCACCCTAGAGAACAGGGCGTCTGAAGCTTTCTTT. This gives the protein CASTLENRASEAFF.

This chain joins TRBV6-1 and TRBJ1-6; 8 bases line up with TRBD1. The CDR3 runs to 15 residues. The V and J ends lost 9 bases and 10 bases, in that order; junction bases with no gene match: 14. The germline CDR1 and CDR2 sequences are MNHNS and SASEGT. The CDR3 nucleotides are TGTGCCAGTACGATCCGGGACAGGATAAACTCACCCCTCCACTTT. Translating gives CASTIRDRINSPLHF.

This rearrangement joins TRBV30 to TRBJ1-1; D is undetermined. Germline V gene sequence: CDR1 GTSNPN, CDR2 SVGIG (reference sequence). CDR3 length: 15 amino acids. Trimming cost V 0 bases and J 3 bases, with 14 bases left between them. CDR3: CAWSVGTVHDTEAFF. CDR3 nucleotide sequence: TGTGCCTGGAGTGTCGGAACAGTACATGACACTGAAGCTTTCTTT. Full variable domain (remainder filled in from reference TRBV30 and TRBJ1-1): SQTIHQWPATLVQPVGSPLSLECTVEGTSNPNLYWYRQAAGRGLQLLFYSVGIGQISSEVPQNLSASRPQDRQFILSSKKLLLSDSGFYLCAWSVGTVHDTEAFFGQGTRLTVV.

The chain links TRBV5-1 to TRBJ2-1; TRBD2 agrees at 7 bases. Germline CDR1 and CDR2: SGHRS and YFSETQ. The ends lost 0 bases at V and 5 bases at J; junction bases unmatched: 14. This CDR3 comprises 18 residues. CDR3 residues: CASSLVLLGWGGNNEQFF. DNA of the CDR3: TGCGCCAGCAGCTTGGTTCTCTTGGGTTGGGGAGGGAACAATGAGCAGTTCTTC.

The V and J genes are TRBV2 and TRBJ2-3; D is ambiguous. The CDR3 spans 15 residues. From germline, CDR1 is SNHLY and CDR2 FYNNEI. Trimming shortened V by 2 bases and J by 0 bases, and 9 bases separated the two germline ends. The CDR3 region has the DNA TGTGCCAGCAGTGAACGGGTTACTAGCACAGATACGCAGTATTTT. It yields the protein CASSERVTSTDTQYF.

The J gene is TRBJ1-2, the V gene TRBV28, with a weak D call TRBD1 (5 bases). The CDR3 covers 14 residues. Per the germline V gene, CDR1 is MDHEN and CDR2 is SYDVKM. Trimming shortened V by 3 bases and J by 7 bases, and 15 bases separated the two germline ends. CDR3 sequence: CASSFLGRDGGYTF. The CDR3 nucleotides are TGTGCCAGCAGTTTTCTCGGGCGGGACGGTGGCTACACCTTC.

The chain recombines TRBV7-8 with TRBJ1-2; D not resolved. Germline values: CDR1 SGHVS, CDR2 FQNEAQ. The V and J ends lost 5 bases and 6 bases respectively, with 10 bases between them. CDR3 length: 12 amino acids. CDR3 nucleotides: TGTGCCAGCAGCCTTTCTGAACATGGCTACACCTTC. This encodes CASSLSEHGYTF.

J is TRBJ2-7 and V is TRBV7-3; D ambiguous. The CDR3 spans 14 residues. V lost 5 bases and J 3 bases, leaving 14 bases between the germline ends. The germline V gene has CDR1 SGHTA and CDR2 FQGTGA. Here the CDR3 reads CASSQGPGGYEQYF. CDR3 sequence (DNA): TGTGCCAGCAGCCAAGGACCGGGCGGCTACGAGCAGTACTTC. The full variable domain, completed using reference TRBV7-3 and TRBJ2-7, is GAGVSQTPSNKVTEKGKYVELRCDPISGHTALYWYRQSLGQGPEFLIYFQGTGAADDSGLPNDRFFAVRPEGSVSTLKIQRTERGDSAVYLCASSQGPGGYEQYFGPGTRLTVT.

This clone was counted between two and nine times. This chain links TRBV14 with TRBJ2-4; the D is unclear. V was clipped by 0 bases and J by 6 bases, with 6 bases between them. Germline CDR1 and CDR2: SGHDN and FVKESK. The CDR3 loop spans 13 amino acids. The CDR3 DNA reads TGTGCCAGCAGCCAAGATCACTCAAACATTCAGTACTTC. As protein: CASSQDHSNIQYF.

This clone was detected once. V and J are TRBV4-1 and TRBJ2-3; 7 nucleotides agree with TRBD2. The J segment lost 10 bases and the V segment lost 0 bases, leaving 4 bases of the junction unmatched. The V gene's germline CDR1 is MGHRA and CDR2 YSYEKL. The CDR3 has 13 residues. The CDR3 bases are TGCGCCAGCAGCCAAGAAATGGCGGGGGCGCAGTATTTT. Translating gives CASSQEMAGAQYF.

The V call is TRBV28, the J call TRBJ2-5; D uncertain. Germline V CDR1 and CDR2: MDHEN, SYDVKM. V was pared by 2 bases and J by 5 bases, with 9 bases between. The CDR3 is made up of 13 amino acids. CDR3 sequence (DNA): TGTGCCAGCAGTTTAGGCCGTGAGGAGACCCAGTACTTC. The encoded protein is CASSLGREETQYF.

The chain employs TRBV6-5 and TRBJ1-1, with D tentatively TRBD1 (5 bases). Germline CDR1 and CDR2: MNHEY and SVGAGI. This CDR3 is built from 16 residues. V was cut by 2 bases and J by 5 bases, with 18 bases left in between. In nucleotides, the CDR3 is TGTGCCAGCAGTTACGAAGGCGGGGGGGTTGAGACTGAAGCTTTCTTT. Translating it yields CASSYEGGGVETEAFF.

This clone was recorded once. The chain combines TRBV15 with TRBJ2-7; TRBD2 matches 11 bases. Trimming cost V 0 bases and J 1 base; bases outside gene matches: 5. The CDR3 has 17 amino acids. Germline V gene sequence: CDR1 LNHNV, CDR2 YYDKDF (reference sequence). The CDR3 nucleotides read TGTGCCACCAGCAGAGAGGCGTGGACTAGCGGGTCCTACGAGCAGTACTTC. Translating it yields CATSREAWTSGSYEQYF.

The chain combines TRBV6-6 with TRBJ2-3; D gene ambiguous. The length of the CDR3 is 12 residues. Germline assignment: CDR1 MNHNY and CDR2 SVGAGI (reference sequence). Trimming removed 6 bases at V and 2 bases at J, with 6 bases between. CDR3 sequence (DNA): TGTGCCAGCAGGCTATACACAGATACGCAGTATTTT. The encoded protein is CASRLYTDTQYF.

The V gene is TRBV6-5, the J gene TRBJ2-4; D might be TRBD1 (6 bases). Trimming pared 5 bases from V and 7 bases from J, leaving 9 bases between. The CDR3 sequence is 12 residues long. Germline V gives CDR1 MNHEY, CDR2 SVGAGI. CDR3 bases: TGTGCCAGCAGTACTGGACAGAACATTCAGTACTTC. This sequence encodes CASSTGQNIQYF.